These T cell receptor beta chains were read from a single sample in a study of cytomegalovirus exposure and HLA in healthy donors. Generated by immunoSEQ multiplex PCR, the TCRdb table keeps only in-frame clones and is missing some. The ten top clones account for 1% to 1.5%, within a sample of about 42,000 clones. Sample: PBMCs. Receptors originate from a man in his thirties or forties in good health and CMV-seronegative. Each CDR3 is given with its conserved first and last residue. D genes are given only for firm matches.

v_call	j_call	d_call	cdr3_aa	cdr3_nt
TRBV9	TRBJ1-2	TRBD1	CASSVGDSTGVNGYTF	TGTGCCAGCAGCGTAGGGGATTCGACAGGGGTAAACGGCTACACCTTC
TRBV4-3	TRBJ2-2	TRBD2	CASSQDWGGGPTGELFF	TGCGCCAGCAGCCAAGATTGGGGGGGAGGGCCCACCGGGGAGCTGTTTTTT
TRBV7-9	TRBJ2-7	.	CASSYQDRDYEQYF	TGTGCCAGCAGCTACCAGGACCGGGACTACGAGCAGTACTTC
TRBV19	TRBJ1-1	.	CASTGRGSTEAFF	TGTGCCAGCACGGGGCGGGGGAGCACTGAAGCTTTCTTT
TRBV5-1	TRBJ2-2	.	CASSLVAGYVGELFF	TGCGCCAGCAGCTTGGTTGCGGGGTATGTCGGGGAGCTGTTTTTT
TRBV7-6	TRBJ1-1	.	CASALQGGTEAFF	TGTGCCAGCGCACTTCAGGGCGGCACTGAAGCTTTCTTT
TRBV7-2	TRBJ2-7	.	CASSLASPYEQYF	TGTGCCAGCAGCTTAGCCTCTCCCTACGAGCAGTACTTC
TRBV4-2	TRBJ1-2	.	CASSQPIVYGYTF	TGTGCCAGCAGCCAGCCTATTGTCTATGGCTACACCTTC
TRBV6-1	TRBJ2-1	.	CASSVRADSYNEQFF	TGTGCCAGCAGTGTGAGGGCGGACTCCTACAATGAGCAGTTCTTC
TRBV5-6	TRBJ1-2	.	CASSSIRAVRYGYTF	TGTGCCAGCAGCAGCATCAGGGCAGTGAGATATGGCTACACCTTC
TRBV14	TRBJ2-3	.	CASTQRATDTQYF	TGTGCCAGCACGCAGCGGGCAACAGATACGCAGTATTTT
TRBV15	TRBJ2-7	TRBD2	CATSRRGGPYEQYF	TGTGCCACCAGCAGAAGGGGAGGGCCCTACGAGCAGTACTTC
TRBV30	TRBJ1-1	TRBD1	CAWSDRGLTKAFF	TGTGCCTGGAGTGACAGGGGACTTACGAAGGCTTTCTTT
TRBV12-5	TRBJ2-3	.	CASGLVAVNTQYF	TGTGCTAGTGGTTTGGTAGCCGTAAATACGCAGTATTTT
TRBV9	TRBJ2-2	.	CASSVGLPNTGELFF	TGTGCCAGCAGCGTAGGACTTCCGAACACCGGGGAGCTGTTTTTT
TRBV6-6	TRBJ2-1	TRBD2	CASSSHGGGRIDEQFF	TGTGCCAGCAGTTCCCACGGTGGCGGGAGAATCGATGAGCAGTTCTTC
TRBV28	TRBJ2-7	TRBD1	CASRALDRGGDEQYF	TGTGCCAGCAGGGCCCTGGACAGGGGAGGGGACGAGCAGTACTTC
TRBV9	TRBJ2-4	TRBD2	CASSAGAGEWGNIQYF	TGTGCCAGCAGCGCCGGAGCGGGGGAGTGGGGAAACATTCAGTACTTC
TRBV15	TRBJ1-2	.	CATSRPQGPSSNYGYTF	TGTGCCACCAGCAGGCCCCAGGGTCCCTCCTCTAACTATGGCTACACCTTC
TRBV7-2	TRBJ1-1	.	CASSLIPPMEEAFF	TGTGCCAGCAGCTTAATTCCCCCAATGGAGGAAGCTTTCTTT
TRBV9	TRBJ1-1	.	CASSPFRLVNTEAFF	TGTGCCAGCAGCCCCTTCCGGCTAGTGAACACTGAAGCTTTCTTT
TRBV7-7	TRBJ1-3	.	CASSLAIGNTIYF	TGTGCCAGCAGCTTAGCCATTGGAAACACCATATATTTT
TRBV29-1	TRBJ2-4	TRBD2	CSVEDPSGNIQYF	TGCAGCGTTGAAGATCCTAGCGGAAACATTCAGTACTTC
TRBV5-1	TRBJ2-7	.	CASSVEGELYEQYF	TGCGCCAGCAGCGTGGAGGGGGAGCTCTACGAGCAGTACTTC
TRBV18	TRBJ2-5	.	CASSPLALGPETQYF	TGTGCCAGCTCACCTCTAGCTCTAGGACCCGAGACCCAGTACTTC
TRBV4-1	TRBJ2-3	TRBD2	CASSMGTSVGTDTQYF	TGCGCCAGCAGCATGGGGACTAGCGTGGGCACAGATACGCAGTATTTT
TRBV18	TRBJ1-6	.	CASSPEGLPAYNSPLHF	TGTGCCAGCTCACCAGAGGGATTGCCGGCCTATAATTCACCCCTCCACTTT
TRBV4-3	TRBJ1-2	TRBD1	CASSQDAGRGLEGYTF	TGCGCCAGCAGCCAAGATGCTGGCAGGGGGCTGGAGGGCTACACCTTC
TRBV18	TRBJ2-1	TRBD1	CASSSTGAMNNEQFF	TGTGCCAGCTCATCCACAGGGGCGATGAACAATGAGCAGTTCTTC
TRBV7-6	TRBJ1-1	.	CASSLGTLNTEAFF	TGTGCCAGCAGCTTGGGCACTTTGAACACTGAAGCTTTCTTT
TRBV7-4	TRBJ2-7	TRBD1	CASSSMGRDRPYEQYF	TGTGCCAGCAGCTCAATGGGCCGGGACAGGCCCTACGAGCAGTACTTC
TRBV9	TRBJ2-7	.	CASSVTGFGEQYF	TGTGCCAGCAGCGTAACAGGGTTCGGCGAGCAGTACTTC
TRBV6-5	TRBJ2-7	.	CASTSGSSYEQYF	TGTGCCAGCACGTCTGGGAGCTCCTACGAGCAGTACTTC
TRBV30	TRBJ2-7	.	CAWSVLSAYEQYF	TGTGCCTGGAGTGTACTAAGCGCCTACGAGCAGTACTTC
TRBV6-5	TRBJ2-7	.	CASSLLRTHTYEQYF	TGTGCCAGCAGTCTGCTCCGTACACATACCTACGAGCAGTACTTC
TRBV6-5	TRBJ2-1	TRBD1	CASSYSTGYVWFF	TGTGCCAGCAGTTACTCGACAGGGTACGTTTGGTTCTTC
TRBV4-2	TRBJ2-5	TRBD2	CASSQEARLAPGETQYF	TGTGCCAGCAGCCAAGAGGCCCGACTAGCCCCAGGAGAGACCCAGTACTTC
TRBV27	TRBJ1-5	TRBD1	CASSPRGQGGGKPQHF	TGTGCCAGCAGTCCCCGGGGACAGGGGGGTGGGAAGCCCCAGCATTTT
TRBV6-6	TRBJ1-1	TRBD1	CASSYLDRVNTEAFF	TGTGCCAGCAGTTACCTGGACAGGGTGAACACTGAAGCTTTCTTT
TRBV30	TRBJ1-2	.	CAWSVDNTVGYTF	TGTGCCTGGAGTGTCGACAATACGGTGGGCTACACCTTC
TRBV6-5	TRBJ2-7	TRBD2	CASSRTSGRYEQYF	TGTGCCAGCAGTCGCACTAGCGGGAGATACGAGCAGTACTTC
TRBV6-5	TRBJ1-2	.	CASSYSAANYGYTF	TGTGCCAGCAGTTACTCGGCGGCTAACTATGGCTACACCTTC
TRBV6-5	TRBJ1-2	TRBD1	CASSYSGTGGNGYTF	TGTGCCAGCAGTTACTCAGGGACAGGTGGAAATGGCTACACCTTC
TRBV19	TRBJ1-4	.	CASTANNEKLFF	TGTGCCAGTACCGCGAATAATGAAAAACTGTTTTTT
TRBV18	TRBJ1-1	.	CASSPTGGAETEAFF	TGTGCCAGCTCACCAACGGGGGGCGCCGAGACTGAAGCTTTCTTT
TRBV29-1	TRBJ2-1	.	CSVEGFAPEQFF	TGCAGCGTTGAGGGCTTCGCCCCTGAGCAGTTCTTC
TRBV30	TRBJ1-2	.	CAWSKGIPREVGYGYTF	TGTGCCTGGAGTAAGGGGATCCCGAGGGAGGTTGGCTATGGCTACACCTTC
TRBV9	TRBJ2-5	.	CASSATGQETQYF	TGTGCCAGCAGCGCGACGGGTCAAGAGACCCAGTACTTC
TRBV6-1	TRBJ1-2	.	CASSETYGGYTF	TGTGCCAGCAGTGAAACCTACGGGGGCTACACCTTC
TRBV30	TRBJ2-1	.	CAWTKESSYNEQFF	TGTGCCTGGACCAAGGAGAGCTCCTACAATGAGCAGTTCTTC